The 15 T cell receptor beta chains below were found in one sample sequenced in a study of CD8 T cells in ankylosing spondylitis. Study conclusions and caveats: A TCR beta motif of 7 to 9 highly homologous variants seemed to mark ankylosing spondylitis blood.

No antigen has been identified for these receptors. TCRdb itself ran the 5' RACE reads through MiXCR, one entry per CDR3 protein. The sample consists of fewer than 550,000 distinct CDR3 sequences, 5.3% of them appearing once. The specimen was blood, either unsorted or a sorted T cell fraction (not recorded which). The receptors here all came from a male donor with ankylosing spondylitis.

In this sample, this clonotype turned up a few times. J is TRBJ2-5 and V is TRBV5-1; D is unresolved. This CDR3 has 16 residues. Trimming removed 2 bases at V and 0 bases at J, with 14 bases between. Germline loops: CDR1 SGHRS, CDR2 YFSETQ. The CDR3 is CASSFLSHKYQETQYF. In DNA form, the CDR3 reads TGCGCCAGCAGCTTTTTGTCCCACAAGTACCAAGAGACCCAGTACTTC.

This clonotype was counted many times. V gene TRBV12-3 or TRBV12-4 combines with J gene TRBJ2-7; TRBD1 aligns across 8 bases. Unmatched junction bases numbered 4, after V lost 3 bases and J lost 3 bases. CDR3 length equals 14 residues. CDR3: CASSFAGTGYEQYF. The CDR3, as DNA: TGTGCCAGCAGTTTCGCAGGGACAGGCTACGAGCAGTACTTC.

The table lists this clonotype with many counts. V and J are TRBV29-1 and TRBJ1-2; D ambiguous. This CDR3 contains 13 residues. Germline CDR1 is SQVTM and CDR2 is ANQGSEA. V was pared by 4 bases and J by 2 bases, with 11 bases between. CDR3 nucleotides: TGCAGCGTTGGCGGGCGCCTAAACTATGGCTACACCTTC. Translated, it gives CSVGGRLNYGYTF.

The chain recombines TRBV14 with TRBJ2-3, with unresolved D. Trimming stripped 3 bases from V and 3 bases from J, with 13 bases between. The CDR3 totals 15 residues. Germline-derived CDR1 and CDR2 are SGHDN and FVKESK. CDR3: CASSHSTPWTDTQYF. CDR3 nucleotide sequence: TGTGCCAGCAGCCACAGCACTCCTTGGACAGATACGCAGTATTTT.

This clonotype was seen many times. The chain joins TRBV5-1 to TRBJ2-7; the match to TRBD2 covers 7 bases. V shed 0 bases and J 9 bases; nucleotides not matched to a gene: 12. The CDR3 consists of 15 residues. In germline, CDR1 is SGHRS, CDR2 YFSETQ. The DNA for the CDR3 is TGCGCCAGCAGCTTGGACAGCGGGGCGCAAACGGGGCAGTACTTC. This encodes CASSLDSGAQTGQYF. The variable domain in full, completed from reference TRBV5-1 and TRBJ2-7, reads KAGVTQTPRYLIKTRGQQVTLSCSPISGHRSVSWYQQTPGQGLQFLFEYFSETQRNKGNFPGRFSGRQFSNSRSEMNVSTLELGDSALYLCASSLDSGAQTGQYFGPGTRLTVT.

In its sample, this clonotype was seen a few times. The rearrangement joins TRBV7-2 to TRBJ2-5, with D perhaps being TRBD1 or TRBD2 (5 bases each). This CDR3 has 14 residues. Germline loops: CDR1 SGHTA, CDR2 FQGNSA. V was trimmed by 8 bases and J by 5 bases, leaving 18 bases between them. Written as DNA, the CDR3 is TGTGCCAGCGGATCGGGACGGGACGGGGAGACCCAGTACTTC. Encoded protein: CASGSGRDGETQYF.

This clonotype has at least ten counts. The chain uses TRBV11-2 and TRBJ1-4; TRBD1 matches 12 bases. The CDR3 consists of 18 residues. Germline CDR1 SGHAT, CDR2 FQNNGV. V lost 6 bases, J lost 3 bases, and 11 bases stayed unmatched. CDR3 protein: CASRSGTGGLRANEKLFF. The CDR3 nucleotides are TGTGCCAGCAGGTCCGGGACAGGGGGCCTCCGGGCTAATGAAAAACTGTTTTTT.

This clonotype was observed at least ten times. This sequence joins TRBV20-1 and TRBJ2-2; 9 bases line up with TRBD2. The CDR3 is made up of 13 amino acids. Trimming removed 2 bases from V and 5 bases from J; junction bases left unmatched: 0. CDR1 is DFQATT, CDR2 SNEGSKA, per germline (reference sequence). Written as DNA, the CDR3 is TGCAGTGCTAGACTAGCGGGAACCGGGGAGCTGTTTTTT. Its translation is CSARLAGTGELFF.

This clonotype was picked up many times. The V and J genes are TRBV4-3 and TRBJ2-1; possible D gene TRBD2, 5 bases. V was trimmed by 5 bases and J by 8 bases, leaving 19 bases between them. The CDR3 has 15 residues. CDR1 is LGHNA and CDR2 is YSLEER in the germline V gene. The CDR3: CASSFVAGEGDEQFF. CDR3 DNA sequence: TGCGCCAGCAGCTTTGTGGCGGGTGAGGGCGATGAGCAGTTCTTC.

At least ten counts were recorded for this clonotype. The CDR3 DNA reads TGCAGTGCTAGAGAACAGGGTTGGCCCCAGCATTTT. The encoded protein is CSAREQGWPQHF. V and J are TRBV20-1 and TRBJ1-5; a weak D match, TRBD1 (6 bases). Germline V lookup: CDR1 DFQATT, CDR2 SNEGSKA (reference sequence). The V end lost 0 bases, the J end lost 9 bases, and 9 bases lay between the germline ends. This CDR3 region has 12 residues.

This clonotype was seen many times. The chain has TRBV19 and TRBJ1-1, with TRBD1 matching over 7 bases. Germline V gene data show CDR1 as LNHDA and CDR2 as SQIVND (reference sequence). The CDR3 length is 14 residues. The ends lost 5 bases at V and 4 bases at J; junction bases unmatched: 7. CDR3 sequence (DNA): TGTGCCAGTAGTCAGACAGGGCCAGGCACTGAAGCTTTCTTT. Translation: CASSQTGPGTEAFF.

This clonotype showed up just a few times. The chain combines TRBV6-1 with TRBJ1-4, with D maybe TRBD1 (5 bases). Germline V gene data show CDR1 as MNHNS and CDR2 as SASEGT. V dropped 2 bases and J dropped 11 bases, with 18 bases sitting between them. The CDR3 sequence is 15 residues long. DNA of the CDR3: TGTGCCAGCAGTGAACAGACAAGCCCTGGGGGGAAACTGTTTTTT. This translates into CASSEQTSPGGKLFF.

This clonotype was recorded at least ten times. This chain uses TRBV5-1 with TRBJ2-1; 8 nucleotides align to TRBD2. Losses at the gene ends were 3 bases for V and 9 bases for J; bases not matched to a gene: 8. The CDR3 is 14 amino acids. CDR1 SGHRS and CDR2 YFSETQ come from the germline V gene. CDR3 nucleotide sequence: TGCGCCAGCAGCTCCTTTGGGACTAGGAGTGAGCAGTTCTTC. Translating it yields CASSSFGTRSEQFF.

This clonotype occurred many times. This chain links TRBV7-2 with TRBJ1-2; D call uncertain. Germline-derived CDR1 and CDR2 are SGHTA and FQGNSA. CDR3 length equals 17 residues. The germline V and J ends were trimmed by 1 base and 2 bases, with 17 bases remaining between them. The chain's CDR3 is CASSLERGPFENYGYTF. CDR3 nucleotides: TGTGCCAGCAGCTTAGAGCGAGGGCCATTTGAGAACTATGGCTACACCTTC.

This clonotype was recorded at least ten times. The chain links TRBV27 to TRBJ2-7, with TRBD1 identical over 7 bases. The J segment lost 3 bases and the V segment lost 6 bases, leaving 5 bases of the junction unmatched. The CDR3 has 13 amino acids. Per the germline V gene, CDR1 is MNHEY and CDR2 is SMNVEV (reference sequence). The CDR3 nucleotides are TGTGCCAGCAGGCCGACAGGGTTCTACGAGCAGTACTTC. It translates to CASRPTGFYEQYF.